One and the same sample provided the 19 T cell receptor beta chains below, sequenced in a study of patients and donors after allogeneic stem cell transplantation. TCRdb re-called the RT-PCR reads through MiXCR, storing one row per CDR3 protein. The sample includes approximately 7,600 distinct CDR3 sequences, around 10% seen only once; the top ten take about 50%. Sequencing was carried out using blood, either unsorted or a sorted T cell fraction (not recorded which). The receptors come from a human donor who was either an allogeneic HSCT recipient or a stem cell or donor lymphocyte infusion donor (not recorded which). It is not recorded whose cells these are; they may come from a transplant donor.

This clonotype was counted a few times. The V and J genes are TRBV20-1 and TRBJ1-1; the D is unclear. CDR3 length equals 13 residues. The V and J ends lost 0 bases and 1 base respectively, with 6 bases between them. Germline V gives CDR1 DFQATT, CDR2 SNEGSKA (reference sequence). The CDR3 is CSARDSPNTEAFF. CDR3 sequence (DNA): TGCAGTGCTAGAGATTCCCCGAACACTGAAGCTTTCTTT.

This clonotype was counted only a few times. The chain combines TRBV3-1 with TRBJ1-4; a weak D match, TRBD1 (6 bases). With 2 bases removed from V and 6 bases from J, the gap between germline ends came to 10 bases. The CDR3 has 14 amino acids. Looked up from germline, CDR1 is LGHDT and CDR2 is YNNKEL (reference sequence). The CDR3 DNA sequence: TGTGCCAGCAGCCAACGGCGGGGGCATGAAAAACTGTTTTTT. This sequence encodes CASSQRRGHEKLFF. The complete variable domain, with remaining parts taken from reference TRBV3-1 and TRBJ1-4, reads DTAVSQTPKYLVTQMGNDKSIKCEQNLGHDTMYWYKQDSKKFLKIMFSYNNKELIINETVPNRFSPKSPDKAHLNLHINSLELGDSAVYFCASSQRRGHEKLFFGSGTQLSVL.

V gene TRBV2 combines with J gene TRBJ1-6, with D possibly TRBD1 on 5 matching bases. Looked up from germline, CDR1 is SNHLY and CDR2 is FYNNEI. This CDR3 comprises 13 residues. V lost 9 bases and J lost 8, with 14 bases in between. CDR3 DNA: TGTGCCAGTGCCCGGGACCGCCATTCACCCCTCCACTTT. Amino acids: CASARDRHSPLHF.

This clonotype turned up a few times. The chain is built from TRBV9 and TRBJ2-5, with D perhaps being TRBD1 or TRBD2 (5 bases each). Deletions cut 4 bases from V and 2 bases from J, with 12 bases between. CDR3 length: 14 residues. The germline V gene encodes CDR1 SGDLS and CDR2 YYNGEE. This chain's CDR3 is CASSLEGNQETQYF. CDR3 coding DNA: TGTGCCAGCAGCCTAGAGGGGAATCAAGAGACCCAGTACTTC.

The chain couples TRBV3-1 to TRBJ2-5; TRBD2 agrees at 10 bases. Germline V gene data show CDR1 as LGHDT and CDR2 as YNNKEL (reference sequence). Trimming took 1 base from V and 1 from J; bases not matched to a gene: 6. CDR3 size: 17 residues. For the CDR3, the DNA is TGTGCCAGCAGCCAAGGGCCACTAGCGGGGCGCCAAGAGACCCAGTACTTC. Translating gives CASSQGPLAGRQETQYF.

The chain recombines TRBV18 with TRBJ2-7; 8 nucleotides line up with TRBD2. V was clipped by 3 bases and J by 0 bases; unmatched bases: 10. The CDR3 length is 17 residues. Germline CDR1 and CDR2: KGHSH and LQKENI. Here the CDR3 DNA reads TGTGCCAGCTCACCCTACGGGGGGGTTGGAAGCTCCTACGAGCAGTACTTC. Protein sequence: CASSPYGGVGSSYEQYF.

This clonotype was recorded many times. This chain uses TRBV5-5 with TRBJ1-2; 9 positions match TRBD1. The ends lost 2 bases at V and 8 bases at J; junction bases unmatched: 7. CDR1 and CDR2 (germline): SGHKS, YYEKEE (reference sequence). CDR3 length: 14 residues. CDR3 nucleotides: TGTGCCAGCAGCTTTACAGGGGGCGCGAAGGGCTACACCTTC. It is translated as CASSFTGGAKGYTF.

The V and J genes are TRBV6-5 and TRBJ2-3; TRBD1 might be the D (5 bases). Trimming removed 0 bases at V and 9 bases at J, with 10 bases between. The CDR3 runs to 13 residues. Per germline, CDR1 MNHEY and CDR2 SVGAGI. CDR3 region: CASSYSPQETQYF. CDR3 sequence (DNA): TGTGCCAGCAGTTACTCCCCACAGGAGACGCAGTATTTT.

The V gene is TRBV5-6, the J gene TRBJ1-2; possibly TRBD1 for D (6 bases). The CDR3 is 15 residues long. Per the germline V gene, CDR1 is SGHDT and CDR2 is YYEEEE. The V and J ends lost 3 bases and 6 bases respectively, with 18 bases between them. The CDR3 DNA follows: TGTGCCAGCAGCTCGGACTCAGGGGCAGTTGATGGCTACACCTTC. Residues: CASSSDSGAVDGYTF.

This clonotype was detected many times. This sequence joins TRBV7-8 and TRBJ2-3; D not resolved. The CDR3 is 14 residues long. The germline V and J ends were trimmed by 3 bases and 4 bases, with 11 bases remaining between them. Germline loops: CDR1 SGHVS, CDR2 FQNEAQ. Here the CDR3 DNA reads TGTGCCAGCAGCTTTTCTCAGGTTTCAGATACGCAGTATTTT. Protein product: CASSFSQVSDTQYF.

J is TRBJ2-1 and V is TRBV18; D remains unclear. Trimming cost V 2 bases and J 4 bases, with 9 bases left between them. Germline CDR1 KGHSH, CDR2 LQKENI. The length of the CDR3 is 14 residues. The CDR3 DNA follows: TGTGCCAGCTCACCAAGCGATGGATACAATGAGCAGTTCTTC. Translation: CASSPSDGYNEQFF.

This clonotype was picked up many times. The DNA for the CDR3 is TGCGCCAGCAGCTCCCAACAGGGTCCCTACGAGCAGTACTTC. This translates into CASSSQQGPYEQYF. This chain joins TRBV5-1 and TRBJ2-7; possibly TRBD1 for D (6 bases). This CDR3 region has 14 residues. V was shortened by 3 bases and J by 2 bases, with 12 bases between the two germline ends. Germline CDR1 reads SGHRS; CDR2 reads YFSETQ.

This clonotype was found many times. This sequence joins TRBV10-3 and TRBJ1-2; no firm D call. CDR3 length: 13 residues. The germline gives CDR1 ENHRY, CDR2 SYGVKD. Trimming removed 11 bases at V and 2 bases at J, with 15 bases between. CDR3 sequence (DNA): TGTGCCTCCTCCTTAGACGGCAACTATGGCTACACCTTC. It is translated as CASSLDGNYGYTF.

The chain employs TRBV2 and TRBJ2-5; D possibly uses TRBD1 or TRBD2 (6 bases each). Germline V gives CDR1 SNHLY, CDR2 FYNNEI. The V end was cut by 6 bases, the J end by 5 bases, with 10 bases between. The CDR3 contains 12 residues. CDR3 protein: CASRDSGETQYF. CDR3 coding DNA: TGTGCCAGCAGGGACAGCGGGGAGACCCAGTACTTC.

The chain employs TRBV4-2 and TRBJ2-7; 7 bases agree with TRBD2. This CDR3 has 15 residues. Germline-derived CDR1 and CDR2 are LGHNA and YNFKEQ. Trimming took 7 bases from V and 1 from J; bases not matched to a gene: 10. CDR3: CASTSSGGASYEQYF. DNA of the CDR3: TGTGCCAGCACCTCTTCGGGGGGAGCGTCCTACGAGCAGTACTTC.

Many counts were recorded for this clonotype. The CDR3 loop reads CASSYKMDLGAEAFF. CDR3 bases: TGTGCCAGCAGTTACAAAATGGACTTGGGGGCTGAAGCTTTCTTT. This chain links TRBV6-5 with TRBJ1-1, with D possibly TRBD1 on 5 matching bases. The ends were cut back, 2 bases at V and 6 bases at J, with 16 bases in the middle. This CDR3 has 15 amino acids. Looked up from germline, CDR1 is MNHEY and CDR2 is SVGAGI.

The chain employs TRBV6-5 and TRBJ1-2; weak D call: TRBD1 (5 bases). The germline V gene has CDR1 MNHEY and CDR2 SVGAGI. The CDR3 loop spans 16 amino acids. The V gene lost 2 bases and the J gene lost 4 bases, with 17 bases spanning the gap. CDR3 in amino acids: CASSYAGQTDSYGYTF. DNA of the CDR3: TGTGCCAGCAGTTACGCGGGGCAGACCGACAGCTATGGCTACACCTTC.

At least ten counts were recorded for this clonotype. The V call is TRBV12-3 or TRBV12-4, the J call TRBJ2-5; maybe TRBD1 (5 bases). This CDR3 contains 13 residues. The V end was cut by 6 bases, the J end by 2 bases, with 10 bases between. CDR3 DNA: TGTGCCAGCAGCAGGGTCGAACAAGAGACCCAGTACTTC. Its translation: CASSRVEQETQYF.

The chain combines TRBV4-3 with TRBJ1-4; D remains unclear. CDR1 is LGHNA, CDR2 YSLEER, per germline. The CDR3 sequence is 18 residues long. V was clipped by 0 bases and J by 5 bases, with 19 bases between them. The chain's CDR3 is CASSQDLKVLGLNEKLFF. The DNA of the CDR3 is TGCGCCAGCAGCCAAGATTTAAAGGTTTTGGGATTAAATGAAAAACTGTTTTTT.